This TCR beta chain was identified during a study of T cell changes during pregnancy in multiple sclerosis. Assay used: immunoSEQ multiplex PCR; TCRdb lists only in-frame clones, some missing. This table holds about 71,000 clones, around nine tenths found once. This sequence was found in a female donor with multiple sclerosis, enrolled in a pregnancy study. The specimen comprised peripheral blood, sampled in the third trimester of pregnancy.

The CDR3 DNA follows: TGTGCCAGCAGTTTGGGAGTAGGGAGGGAGCAGTTCTTC. Translating it yields CASSLGVGREQFF. The chain is built from TRBV27 and TRBJ2-1, with D maybe TRBD2 (6 bases). Germline V CDR1 and CDR2: MNHEY, SMNVEV (reference sequence). Trimming removed 3 bases at V and 10 bases at J, with 13 bases between. CDR3 length: 13 residues.